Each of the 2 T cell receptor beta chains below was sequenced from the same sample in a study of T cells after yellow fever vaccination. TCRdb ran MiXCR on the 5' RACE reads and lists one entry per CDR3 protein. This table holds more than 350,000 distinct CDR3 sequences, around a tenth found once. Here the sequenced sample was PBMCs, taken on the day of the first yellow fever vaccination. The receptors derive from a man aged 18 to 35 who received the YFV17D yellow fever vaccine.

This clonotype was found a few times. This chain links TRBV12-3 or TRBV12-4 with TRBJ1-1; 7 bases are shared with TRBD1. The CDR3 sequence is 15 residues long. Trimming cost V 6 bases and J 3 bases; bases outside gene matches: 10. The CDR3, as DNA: TGTGCCAGCAGCTCAATTCGACAGGGACACACTGAAGCTTTCTTT. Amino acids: CASSSIRQGHTEAFF.

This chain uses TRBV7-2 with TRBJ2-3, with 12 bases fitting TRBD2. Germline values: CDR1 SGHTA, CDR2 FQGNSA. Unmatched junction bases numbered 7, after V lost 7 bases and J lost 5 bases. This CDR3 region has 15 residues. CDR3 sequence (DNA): TGTGCCAGCACCCTCCTAGCGGGGGGGCGAGATACGCAGTATTTT. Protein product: CASTLLAGGRDTQYF.